This TCR beta chain originates from a study of T cell responses to AZD1222 COVID-19 vaccine. A remark on this clone: What it binds is not known.

General study results and limits: Across spike, vaccine-associated CD4 TCRs were found, dominant at 160-218 and 743-854. Only six people who got AZD1222 tested seropositive at baseline. Every sample of the repertoires postdated the peak T cell response.

The CDR3 consists of 15 residues. CDR1 is MDHEN and CDR2 is SYDVKM in the germline V gene. Trimming at V came to 6 bases and at J to 5 bases, leaving 13 bases not matched to a gene. Here immunoSEQ multiplex PCR was the method, and the copy in TCRdb shows in-frame clones only, minus some. In the table there are 100,000 or so clones, nearly 90% of which are singletons. This material consisted of peripheral blood, taken 28 days after the second AZD1222 dose. The receptor's source is an adult who received the AZD1222 COVID-19 vaccine. V is TRBV28 and J is TRBJ2-7; TRBD2 matches 7 bases. The CDR3 region is CASSPLGREINEQYF. The CDR3 region has the DNA TGTGCCAGCAGCCCGCTTGGGCGGGAGATCAACGAGCAGTACTTC.